This entry lists 26 T cell receptor beta chains sequenced from one sample in a study of T cells in Graves' hyperthyroidism and ophthalmopathy. TCR beta CDR3 sequences were amplified from RNA transcripts. The study used the HTBI primer set for a first-round RT-PCR of the TCR CDR3. TCRdb itself ran the multiplex PCR reads through MiXCR, one entry per CDR3 protein. The table has a few hundred thousand distinct CDR3 sequences, 20% to 30% seen once. Sequencing was done on a sample of blood. These TCRs come from a man in his forties or fifties with Graves' hyperthyroidism.

The J gene is TRBJ1-2, the V gene TRBV28; no clear D. This CDR3 has 13 amino acids. V was trimmed by 6 bases and J by 6 bases, leaving 14 bases between them. Per germline, CDR1 MDHEN and CDR2 SYDVKM. The CDR3 DNA reads TGTGCCAGCAGACTCACCGCCTGGGATGGCTACACCTTC. Protein sequence: CASRLTAWDGYTF.

The chain is built from TRBV20-1 and TRBJ2-1, with a weak D call TRBD2 (5 bases). V was trimmed by 5 bases and J by 9 bases, leaving 8 bases between them. The CDR3 contains 10 residues. Germline V gene lookup returns CDR1 DFQATT and CDR2 SNEGSKA (reference sequence). CDR3 region: CSALATEQFF. The CDR3 DNA sequence: TGCAGTGCTCTAGCTACTGAGCAGTTCTTC.

The chain employs TRBV10-1 and TRBJ2-2; 7 nucleotides match TRBD2. Germline CDR1 is WNHNN and CDR2 is SYGVQD (reference sequence). The CDR3 loop spans 16 amino acids. The V and J ends lost 1 base and 7 bases, in that order; junction bases with no gene match: 9. The CDR3 DNA reads as TGCGCCAGCAGTGAGTGGGAGGCGGGAGCTGACGGGGAGCTGTTTTTT. This codes for CASSEWEAGADGELFF.

This clonotype was seen only a few times. The rearrangement links TRBV29-1 to TRBJ1-5; 9 nucleotides line up with TRBD1. The CDR3 runs to 14 residues. V trimming: 4 bases; J trimming: 4 bases; junction bases outside the gene matches: 5. Germline assignment: CDR1 SQVTM and CDR2 ANQGSEA. CDR3 coding DNA: TGCAGCGTTGGGGGACAGGGCCAAAATCAGCCCCAGCATTTT. Encoded protein: CSVGGQGQNQPQHF.

Many counts were recorded for this clonotype. The chain recombines TRBV11-3 with TRBJ2-1; 8 bases fit TRBD2. V shed 1 base and J 0 bases; nucleotides not matched to a gene: 2. The CDR3 has 16 amino acids. Germline CDR1 SGHNT, CDR2 YENEEA. CDR3 DNA sequence: TGTGCCAGCAGCTTAGCGGGAGGGCGCTCCTACAATGAGCAGTTCTTC. Translation: CASSLAGGRSYNEQFF.

V is TRBV5-1 and J is TRBJ2-5, with 8 bases that match TRBD2. Germline V CDR1 and CDR2: SGHRS, YFSETQ. CDR3 size: 11 residues. The V segment lost 5 bases and the J segment 12 bases; nucleotides outside the gene matches: 6. CDR3 sequence: CASRGRGGEYF. As DNA, the CDR3 is TGCGCCAGCAGGGGCCGGGGGGGCGAGTACTTC.

The table lists this clonotype with a few counts. The rearrangement links TRBV6-1 to TRBJ2-2, with TRBD2 matching 8 bases. Germline loops: CDR1 MNHNS, CDR2 SASEGT. This CDR3 is built from 15 residues. The trim removed 6 bases at V and 7 bases at J, leaving 10 bases unmatched. The chain's CDR3 is CASRGPRLAGGELFF. The CDR3 DNA reads as TGTGCCAGCAGGGGGCCACGGCTAGCGGGCGGGGAGCTGTTTTTT.

This chain links TRBV12-3 or TRBV12-4 with TRBJ1-5; D gene unclear. There are 13 residues in the CDR3. With 3 bases removed from V and 3 bases from J, the gap between germline ends came to 6 bases. In DNA form, the CDR3 reads TGTGCCAGCAGTTTTCTTGCCAATCAGCCCCAGCATTTT. Its translation: CASSFLANQPQHF.

The rearrangement links TRBV5-1 to TRBJ2-1; 12 bases line up with TRBD1. Unmatched junction bases numbered 6, after V lost 1 base and J lost 4 bases. The CDR3 runs to 17 residues. Looked up from germline, CDR1 is SGHRS and CDR2 is YFSETQ. CDR3 region: CASSLPPGQGAYNEQFF. The CDR3 nucleotides read TGCGCCAGCAGCTTGCCTCCGGGACAGGGGGCTTACAATGAGCAGTTCTTC.

This clonotype occurred many times. The gene calls are TRBV28 and TRBJ2-3; TRBD2 matches 8 bases. Per the germline V gene, CDR1 is MDHEN and CDR2 is SYDVKM. The J segment lost 1 base and the V segment lost 10 bases, leaving 10 bases of the junction unmatched. CDR3 length: 15 residues. The CDR3 region has the DNA TGTGCCATCAACCGGGGGGGCTATGGCACAGATACGCAGTATTTT. Translating it yields CAINRGGYGTDTQYF. Drawing the rest from reference TRBV28 and TRBJ2-3, the complete variable domain is DVKVTQSSRYLVKRTGEKVFLECVQDMDHENMFWYRQDPGLGLRLIYFSYDVKMKEKGDIPEGYSVSREKKERFSLILESASTNQTSMYLCAINRGGYGTDTQYFGPGTRLTVL.

This clonotype has a count of ten or more. The chain couples TRBV5-1 to TRBJ1-1; D ambiguous. V shed 4 bases and J shed 0 bases, with 7 bases lying between them. The CDR3 is 13 residues long. Germline CDR1 SGHRS, CDR2 YFSETQ. CDR3 nucleotides: TGCGCCAGCAGCCCTCGCATGAACACTGAAGCTTTCTTT. This codes for CASSPRMNTEAFF.

The table lists this clonotype with a count of one. This chain joins TRBV7-9 and TRBJ2-1; D is possibly TRBD2 (6 bases). V dropped 5 bases and J dropped 0 bases, with 11 bases sitting between them. CDR3 length equals 15 residues. The germline gives CDR1 SEHNR, CDR2 FQNEAQ (reference sequence). The CDR3 DNA reads TGTGCCAGCAGCATGGGACTGAGCTCCTACAATGAGCAGTTCTTC. Translated: CASSMGLSSYNEQFF. The full variable domain, with the rest looked up from reference TRBV7-9 and TRBJ2-1, is DTGVSQNPRHKITKRGQNVTFRCDPISEHNRLYWYRQTLGQGPEFLTYFQNEAQLEKSRLLSDRFSAERPKGSFSTLEIQRTEQGDSAMYLCASSMGLSSYNEQFFGPGTRLTVL.

The CDR3 region is CATRNQQTSGRGGGGTDTQYF. DNA of the CDR3: TGTGCCACACGAAACCAGCAAACTAGCGGGAGGGGGGGGGGGGGTACAGATACGCAGTATTTT. V and J are TRBV28 and TRBJ2-3; TRBD2 matches at 13 bases. Germline assignment: CDR1 MDHEN and CDR2 SYDVKM. This CDR3 comprises 21 residues. Trimming cost V 10 bases and J 3 bases; bases outside gene matches: 25.

This clonotype was detected a few times. J is TRBJ2-5 and V is TRBV5-6; 10 bases fit TRBD2. This CDR3 is built from 16 residues. V shed 2 bases, J shed 2 bases, and the junction held 6 bases outside the gene matches. Germline CDR1 SGHDT, CDR2 YYEEEE. The CDR3 DNA is TGTGCCAGCAGCTTCGGCCTAGCGGGAGTTCAAGAGACCCAGTACTTC. Translated: CASSFGLAGVQETQYF.

The chain is built from TRBV11-2 and TRBJ2-1; 7 positions match TRBD2. CDR1 is SGHAT and CDR2 is FQNNGV in the germline V gene. V was pared by 3 bases and J by 8 bases, with 7 bases of the junction left unmatched. The CDR3 is 14 residues long. The CDR3 region has the DNA TGTGCCAGCAGCTTGGCGGGAGTAGTCCATGAGCAGTTCTTC. This sequence encodes CASSLAGVVHEQFF.

This clonotype was counted ten times or more. The gene calls are TRBV28 and TRBJ2-1; 9 bases match TRBD2. CDR1 and CDR2 (germline): MDHEN, SYDVKM. Losses at the gene ends were 5 bases for V and 4 bases for J; bases not matched to a gene: 9. The CDR3 contains 16 residues. In nucleotides, the CDR3 is TGTGCCAGCAGTGTAGGGGTTAGCGGGAGTTACAATGAGCAGTTCTTC. Translated, it gives CASSVGVSGSYNEQFF.

This clonotype was picked up a small number of times. This chain connects TRBV24-1 to TRBJ1-5; D is undetermined. The V gene's germline CDR1 is KGHDR and CDR2 SFDVKD. V shed 0 bases and J shed 5 bases, with 10 bases lying between them. The CDR3 totals 15 residues. Here the CDR3 DNA reads TGTGCCACCAGTGATTTGCGGCACCCGGATCAGCCCCAGCATTTT. It specifies CATSDLRHPDQPQHF.

This clonotype was detected many times. V is TRBV20-1 and J is TRBJ2-5; D could derive from TRBD1 or TRBD2 (5 bases each). Germline V gene sequence: CDR1 DFQATT, CDR2 SNEGSKA (reference sequence). The CDR3 sequence is 14 residues long. CDR3 in DNA: TGCAGCGAGCAGAGATTGAGAGGGGAAGAGACCCAGTACTTC. Protein: CSEQRLRGEETQYF.

This clonotype has a count of ten or more. The CDR3 loop is CASSYSRGRNEQYF. The DNA for the CDR3 is TGTGCCAGCAGTTACTCACGGGGGCGCAACGAGCAGTACTTC. V gene TRBV6-5 combines with J gene TRBJ2-7; D is possibly TRBD1 or TRBD2 (6 bases each). This CDR3 spans 14 amino acids. Trimming removed 0 bases at V and 5 bases at J, with 11 bases between. Germline loops: CDR1 MNHEY, CDR2 SVGAGI.

The rearrangement joins TRBV5-5 to TRBJ2-2; 14 bases are a match to TRBD2. CDR3 size: 18 residues. Unmatched junction bases numbered 6, after V lost 2 bases and J lost 3 bases. Germline V lookup: CDR1 SGHKS, CDR2 YYEKEE (reference sequence). CDR3 loop: CASSLTGLAGDHTGELFF. The CDR3 DNA follows: TGTGCCAGCAGCTTAACGGGACTAGCGGGAGATCACACCGGGGAGCTGTTTTTT.

This clonotype was observed a few times. The V call is TRBV11-2, the J call TRBJ1-2, with a tentative D call TRBD1 (6 bases). This CDR3 is built from 13 residues. The V and J ends lost 5 bases and 4 bases respectively, with 11 bases between them. Germline loops: CDR1 SGHAT, CDR2 FQNNGV. CDR3 in amino acids: CASSRDKIYGYTF. The DNA for the CDR3 is TGTGCCAGCAGCCGGGACAAAATCTATGGCTACACCTTC.

This clonotype was found many times. The rearrangement links TRBV2 to TRBJ1-1; TRBD1 agrees at 9 bases. After removal of 6 bases from V and 1 base from J, the junction contained 3 bases not matched to a gene. The CDR3 has 14 amino acids. CDR1 and CDR2 (germline): SNHLY, FYNNEI. CDR3 sequence (DNA): TGTGCCAGCAGGAGGGACAGGGAGAACACTGAAGCTTTCTTT. Translation: CASRRDRENTEAFF.

This clonotype has only a few counts. The chain links TRBV12-5 to TRBJ2-2, with 9 bases matching TRBD1. V lost 11 bases and J lost 2; bases outside the gene matches: 12. CDR1 and CDR2 (germline): LGHNT, FRNRAP. The CDR3 is 16 amino acids. CDR3 loop: CALALGTGINTGELFF. In DNA, the CDR3 is TGTGCTCTTGCCCTAGGGACAGGGATAAACACCGGGGAGCTGTTTTTT.

This clonotype was counted a few times. This chain uses TRBV18 with TRBJ1-6; a possible D gene is TRBD1 (6 bases). V was shortened by 2 bases and J by 7 bases, with 12 bases between the two germline ends. CDR1 is KGHSH and CDR2 is LQKENI in the germline V gene. CDR3 length: 15 residues. CDR3 DNA sequence: TGTGCCAGCTCACCAGGGACATCCTCGAATTCACCCCTCCACTTT. Its protein product is CASSPGTSSNSPLHF.

This clonotype has at least ten counts. The genes are TRBV7-2 and TRBJ2-1; 11 positions match TRBD2. Per germline, CDR1 SGHTA and CDR2 FQGNSA. The CDR3 sequence is 15 residues long. Germline trimming cut 2 bases from V and 6 bases from J; bases unmatched to any gene: 3. CDR3 DNA: TGTGCCAGCAGCTTACTTAGCGGGAGGGGCAATGAGCAGTTCTTC. Its translation is CASSLLSGRGNEQFF.

This chain uses TRBV27 with TRBJ2-3, with 10 bases that match TRBD2. Trimming took 4 bases from V and 3 from J; bases not matched to a gene: 7. CDR1 is MNHEY and CDR2 is SMNVEV in the germline V gene (reference sequence). CDR3 length: 16 amino acids. CDR3 loop: CASSSQLAGLTDTQYF. The DNA for the CDR3 is TGTGCCAGCAGTTCCCAACTAGCGGGATTAACAGATACGCAGTATTTT.